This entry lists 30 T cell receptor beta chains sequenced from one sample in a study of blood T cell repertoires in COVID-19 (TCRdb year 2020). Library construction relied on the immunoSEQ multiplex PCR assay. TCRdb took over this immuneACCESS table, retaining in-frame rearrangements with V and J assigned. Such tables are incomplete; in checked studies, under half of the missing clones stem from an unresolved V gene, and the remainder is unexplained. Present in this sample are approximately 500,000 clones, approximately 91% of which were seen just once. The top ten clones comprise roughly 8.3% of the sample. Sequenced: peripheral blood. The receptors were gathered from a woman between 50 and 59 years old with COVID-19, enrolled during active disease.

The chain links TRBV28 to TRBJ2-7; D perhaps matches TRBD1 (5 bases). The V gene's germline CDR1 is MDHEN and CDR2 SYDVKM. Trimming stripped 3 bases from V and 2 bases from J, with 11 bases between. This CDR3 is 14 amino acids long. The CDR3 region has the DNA TGTGCCAGCAGTTTTAGACAGCCGCCCTACGAGCAGTACTTC. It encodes CASSFRQPPYEQYF.

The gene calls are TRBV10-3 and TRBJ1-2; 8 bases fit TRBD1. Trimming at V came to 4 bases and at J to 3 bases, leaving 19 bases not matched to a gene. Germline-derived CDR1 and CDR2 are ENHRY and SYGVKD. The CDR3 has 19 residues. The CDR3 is CAISVNGQGRGFEDYGYTF. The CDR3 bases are TGTGCCATCAGTGTCAATGGACAGGGAAGGGGGTTTGAGGACTATGGCTACACCTTC.

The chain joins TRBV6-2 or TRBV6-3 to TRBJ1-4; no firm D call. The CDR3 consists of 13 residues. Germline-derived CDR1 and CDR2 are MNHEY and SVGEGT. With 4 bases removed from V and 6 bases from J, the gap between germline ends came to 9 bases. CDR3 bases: TGTGCCAGCAGTTCAAGTAGAGATGAAAAACTGTTTTTT. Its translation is CASSSSRDEKLFF.

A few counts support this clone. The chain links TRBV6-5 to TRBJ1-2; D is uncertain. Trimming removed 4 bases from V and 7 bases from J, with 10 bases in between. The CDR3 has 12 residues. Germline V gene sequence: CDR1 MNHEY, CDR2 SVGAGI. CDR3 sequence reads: CASSWENGGYTF. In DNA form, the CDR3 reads TGTGCCAGCAGTTGGGAGAACGGTGGCTACACCTTC.

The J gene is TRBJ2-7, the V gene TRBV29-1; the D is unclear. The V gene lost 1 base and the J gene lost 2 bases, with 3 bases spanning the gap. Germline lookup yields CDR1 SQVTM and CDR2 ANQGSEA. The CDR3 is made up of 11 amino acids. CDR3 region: CSVEGPYEQYF. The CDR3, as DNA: TGCAGCGTTGAAGGGCCCTACGAGCAGTACTTC.

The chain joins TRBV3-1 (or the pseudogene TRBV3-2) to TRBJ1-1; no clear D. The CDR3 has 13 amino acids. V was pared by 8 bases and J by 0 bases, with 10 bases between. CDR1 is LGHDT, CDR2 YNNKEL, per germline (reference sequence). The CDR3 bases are TGTGCCAGCGCCCTAACGGTGAACACTGAAGCTTTCTTT. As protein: CASALTVNTEAFF.

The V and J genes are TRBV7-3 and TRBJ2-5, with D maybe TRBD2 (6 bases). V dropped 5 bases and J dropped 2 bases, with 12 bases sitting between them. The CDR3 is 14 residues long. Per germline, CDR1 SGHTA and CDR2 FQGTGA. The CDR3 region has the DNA TGTGCCAGCAGCCCTACGGGGGTTCAAGAGACCCAGTACTTC. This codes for CASSPTGVQETQYF.

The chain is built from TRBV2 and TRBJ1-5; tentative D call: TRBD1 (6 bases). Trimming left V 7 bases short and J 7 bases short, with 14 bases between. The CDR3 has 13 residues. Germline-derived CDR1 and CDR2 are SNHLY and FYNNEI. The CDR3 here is CASMSTGGQPQHF. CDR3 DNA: TGTGCCAGCATGTCGACAGGAGGACAGCCCCAGCATTTT.

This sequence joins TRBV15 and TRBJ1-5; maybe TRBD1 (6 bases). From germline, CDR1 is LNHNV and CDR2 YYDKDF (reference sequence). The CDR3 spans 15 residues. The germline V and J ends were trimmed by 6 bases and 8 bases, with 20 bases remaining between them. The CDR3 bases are TGTGCCACCAGGACTATCGAGGGGGGAGGGGAGCCCCAGCATTTT. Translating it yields CATRTIEGGGEPQHF.

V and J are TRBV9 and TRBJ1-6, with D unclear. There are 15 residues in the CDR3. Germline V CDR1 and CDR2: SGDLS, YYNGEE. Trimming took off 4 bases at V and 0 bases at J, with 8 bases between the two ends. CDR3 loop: CASSPSSSYNSPLHF. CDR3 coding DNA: TGTGCCAGCAGCCCTAGCAGCTCCTATAATTCACCCCTCCACTTT.

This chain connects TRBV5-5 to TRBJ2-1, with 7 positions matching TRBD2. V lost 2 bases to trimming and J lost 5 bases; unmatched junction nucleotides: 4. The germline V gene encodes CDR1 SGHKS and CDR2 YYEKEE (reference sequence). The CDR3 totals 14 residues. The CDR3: CASSFGTTNNEQFF. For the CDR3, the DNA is TGTGCCAGCAGCTTCGGGACTACAAACAATGAGCAGTTCTTC.

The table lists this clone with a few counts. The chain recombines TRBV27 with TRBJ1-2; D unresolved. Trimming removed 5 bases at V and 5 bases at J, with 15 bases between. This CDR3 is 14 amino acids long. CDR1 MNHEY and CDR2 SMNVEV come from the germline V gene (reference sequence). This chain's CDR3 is CASSRGARDYGYTF. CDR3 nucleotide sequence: TGTGCCAGCAGTCGAGGAGCGCGGGATTATGGCTACACCTTC.

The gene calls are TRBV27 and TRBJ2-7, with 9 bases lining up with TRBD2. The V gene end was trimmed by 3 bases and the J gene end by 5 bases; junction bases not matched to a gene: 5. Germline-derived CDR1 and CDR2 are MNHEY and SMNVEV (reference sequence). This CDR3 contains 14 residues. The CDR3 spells CASSLRGGLDEQYF. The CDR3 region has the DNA TGTGCCAGCAGTTTGCGGGGGGGCCTCGACGAGCAGTACTTC.

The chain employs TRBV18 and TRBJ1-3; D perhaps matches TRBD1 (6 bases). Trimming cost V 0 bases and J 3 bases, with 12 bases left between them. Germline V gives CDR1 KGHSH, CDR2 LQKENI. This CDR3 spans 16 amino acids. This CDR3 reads CASSPPNREYGNTIYF. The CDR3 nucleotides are TGTGCCAGCTCACCACCGAACAGGGAGTATGGAAACACCATATATTTT.

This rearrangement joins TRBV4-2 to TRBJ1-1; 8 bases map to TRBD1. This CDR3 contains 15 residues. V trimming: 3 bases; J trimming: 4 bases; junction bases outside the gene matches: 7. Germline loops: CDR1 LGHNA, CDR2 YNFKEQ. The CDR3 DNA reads TGTGCCAGCAGCCAGATCCTAACAGGGGGCACTGAAGCTTTCTTT. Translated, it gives CASSQILTGGTEAFF.

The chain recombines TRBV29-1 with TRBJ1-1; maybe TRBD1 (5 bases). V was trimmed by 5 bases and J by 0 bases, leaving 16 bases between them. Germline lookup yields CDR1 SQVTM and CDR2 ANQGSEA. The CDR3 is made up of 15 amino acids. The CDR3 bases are TGCAGCGTTCCTCGAAGGGCAGGGATGAACACTGAAGCTTTCTTT. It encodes CSVPRRAGMNTEAFF.

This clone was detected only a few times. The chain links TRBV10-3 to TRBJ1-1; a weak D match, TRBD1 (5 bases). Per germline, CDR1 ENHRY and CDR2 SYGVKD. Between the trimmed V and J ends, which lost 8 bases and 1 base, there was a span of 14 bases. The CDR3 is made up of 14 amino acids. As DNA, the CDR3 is TGTGCCATCCTCCCCGTGACAGAGAACACTGAAGCTTTCTTT. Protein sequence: CAILPVTENTEAFF.

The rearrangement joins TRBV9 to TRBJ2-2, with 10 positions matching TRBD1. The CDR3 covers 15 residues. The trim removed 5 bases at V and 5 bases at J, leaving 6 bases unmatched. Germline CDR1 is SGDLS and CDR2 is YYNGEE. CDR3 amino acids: CASSWGQGRTGELFF. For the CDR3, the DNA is TGTGCCAGCAGTTGGGGACAGGGGAGGACCGGGGAGCTGTTTTTT.

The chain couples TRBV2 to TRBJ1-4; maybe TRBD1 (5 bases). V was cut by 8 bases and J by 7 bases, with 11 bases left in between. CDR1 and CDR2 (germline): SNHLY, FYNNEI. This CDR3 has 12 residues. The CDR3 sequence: CASLQGPEKLFF. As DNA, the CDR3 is TGTGCCAGCTTGCAGGGTCCTGAAAAACTGTTTTTT.

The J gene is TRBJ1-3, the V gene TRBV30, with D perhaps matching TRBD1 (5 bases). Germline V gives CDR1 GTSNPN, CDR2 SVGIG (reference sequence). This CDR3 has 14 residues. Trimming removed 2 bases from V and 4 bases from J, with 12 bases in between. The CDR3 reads CAWSPPGVGNTIYF. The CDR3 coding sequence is TGTGCCTGGAGTCCTCCGGGGGTAGGAAACACCATATATTTT.

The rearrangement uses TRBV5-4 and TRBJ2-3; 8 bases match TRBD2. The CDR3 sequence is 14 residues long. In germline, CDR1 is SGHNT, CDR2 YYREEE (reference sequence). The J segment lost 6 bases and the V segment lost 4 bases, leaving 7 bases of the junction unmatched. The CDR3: CASSPRSGDDTQYF. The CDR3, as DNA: TGTGCCAGCAGCCCCCGTAGCGGGGATGATACGCAGTATTTT.

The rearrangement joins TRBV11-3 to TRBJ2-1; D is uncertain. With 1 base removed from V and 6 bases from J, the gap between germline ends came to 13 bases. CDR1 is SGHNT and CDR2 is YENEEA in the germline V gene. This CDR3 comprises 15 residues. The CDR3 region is CASSLGNVRGNEQFF. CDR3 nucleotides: TGTGCCAGCAGCTTAGGGAACGTACGCGGCAATGAGCAGTTCTTC.

CDR3 DNA sequence: TGTGCCAGCAGTGACACGGGGGTAATGGATCAAAATGAGCAGTTCTTC. This codes for CASSDTGVMDQNEQFF. The V call is TRBV6-4, the J call TRBJ2-1; weak D call: TRBD2 (6 bases). CDR1 is MRHNA and CDR2 is SNTAGT in the germline V gene. Trimming stripped 2 bases from V and 7 bases from J, with 18 bases between. The length of the CDR3 is 16 residues.

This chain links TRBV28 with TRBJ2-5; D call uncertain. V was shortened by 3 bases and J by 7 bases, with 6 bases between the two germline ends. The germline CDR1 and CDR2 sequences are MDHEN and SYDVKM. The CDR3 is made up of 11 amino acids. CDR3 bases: TGTGCCAGCAGTTTTCTAGGGACCCAGTACTTC. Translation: CASSFLGTQYF.

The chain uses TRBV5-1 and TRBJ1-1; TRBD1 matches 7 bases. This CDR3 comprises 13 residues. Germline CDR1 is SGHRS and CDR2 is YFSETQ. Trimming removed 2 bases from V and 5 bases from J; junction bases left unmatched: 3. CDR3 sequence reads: CASSFNRGTEAFF. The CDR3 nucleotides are TGCGCCAGCAGCTTTAACAGGGGTACTGAAGCTTTCTTT.

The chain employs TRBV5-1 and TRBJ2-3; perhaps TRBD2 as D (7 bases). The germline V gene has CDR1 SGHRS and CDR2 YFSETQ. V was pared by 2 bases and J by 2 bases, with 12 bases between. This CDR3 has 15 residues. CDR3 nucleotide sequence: TGCGCCAGCAGCTTAGAGGGGGGGACCACAGATACGCAGTATTTT. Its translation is CASSLEGGTTDTQYF.

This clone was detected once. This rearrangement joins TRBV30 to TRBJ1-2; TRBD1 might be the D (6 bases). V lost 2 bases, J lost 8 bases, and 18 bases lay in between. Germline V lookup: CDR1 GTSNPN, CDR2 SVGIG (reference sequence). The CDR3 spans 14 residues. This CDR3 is CAWSYLGGADGYTF. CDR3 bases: TGTGCCTGGAGTTACCTAGGGGGGGCCGACGGCTACACCTTC.

The CDR3 region is CSVEDPRGTGDWEKLFF. The DNA for the CDR3 is TGCAGCGTTGAAGACCCACGCGGGACAGGCGATTGGGAAAAACTGTTTTTT. V usage is TRBV29-1 and J usage is TRBJ1-4; 8 bases match TRBD1. Germline lookup yields CDR1 SQVTM and CDR2 ANQGSEA. The V gene end was trimmed by 0 bases and the J gene end by 8 bases; junction bases not matched to a gene: 14. CDR3 size: 17 residues.

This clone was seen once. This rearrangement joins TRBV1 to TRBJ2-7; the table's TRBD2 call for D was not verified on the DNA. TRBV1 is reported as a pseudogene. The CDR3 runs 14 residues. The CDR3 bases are TGCACCAGCCTCCCCCCGGGGAGCTCCTACGAGCAGTACTTC. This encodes CTSLPPGSSYEQYF.

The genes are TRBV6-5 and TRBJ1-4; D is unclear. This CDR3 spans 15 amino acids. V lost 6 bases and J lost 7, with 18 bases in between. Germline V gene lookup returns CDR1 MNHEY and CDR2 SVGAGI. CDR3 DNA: TGTGCCAGCAGGCTAGGATCGGTTACGCCTGAAAAACTGTTTTTT. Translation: CASRLGSVTPEKLFF.